These T cell receptor beta chains were read from a single sample in a study of cytomegalovirus exposure and HLA in healthy donors. The data were produced by immunoSEQ multiplex PCR, yet TCRdb's version contains in-frame clones alone and is incomplete. The sample consists of about 160,000 clones, about 60% of them appearing once. The sample comprised PBMCs. Receptor source: a woman in her sixties or seventies in good health and CMV-seropositive. CDR3s leave out the opening cysteine and the closing phenylalanine or tryptophan. Only part of the rows carry a size: once, few, many, or a class if the clone is expanded.

ASSTWTGAPSWNGYT | TRBJ1-2 | TRBV19 | 15 | few
ASSPLDRPGNEQY | TRBJ2-7 | TRBV7-9 | 13 | once
ASSPPGQLQGTQY | TRBJ2-5 | TRBV28 | 13 | -
ASSSLLRETDTQY | TRBJ2-3 | TRBV11-2 | 13 | once
ASSLADLRYNEQF | TRBJ2-1 | TRBV5-1 | 13 | -
AWSEPGQGFTGYGYT | TRBJ1-2 | TRBV30 | 15 | few
ASSSGQASGNTIY | TRBJ1-3 | TRBV7-6 | 13 | -
ASSRTGNTGELF | TRBJ2-2 | TRBV6-5 | 12 | few
ASSVGERNTQETQY | TRBJ2-5 | TRBV9 | 14 | -
ASSPGQGPEAF | TRBJ1-1 | TRBV5-1 | 11 | few
ASSLSGRRDYGYT | TRBJ1-2 | TRBV28 | 13 | few
ASSFLGANNSPLH | TRBJ1-6 | TRBV27 | 13 | -
ASSIPQGLRGYT | TRBJ1-2 | TRBV19 | 12 | once
ASTPRQAYEQY | TRBJ2-7 | TRBV28 | 11 | -
ATSPWASGRSEQF | TRBJ2-1 | TRBV15 | 13 | -
ASSRGLQETQY | TRBJ2-5 | TRBV13 | 11 | -